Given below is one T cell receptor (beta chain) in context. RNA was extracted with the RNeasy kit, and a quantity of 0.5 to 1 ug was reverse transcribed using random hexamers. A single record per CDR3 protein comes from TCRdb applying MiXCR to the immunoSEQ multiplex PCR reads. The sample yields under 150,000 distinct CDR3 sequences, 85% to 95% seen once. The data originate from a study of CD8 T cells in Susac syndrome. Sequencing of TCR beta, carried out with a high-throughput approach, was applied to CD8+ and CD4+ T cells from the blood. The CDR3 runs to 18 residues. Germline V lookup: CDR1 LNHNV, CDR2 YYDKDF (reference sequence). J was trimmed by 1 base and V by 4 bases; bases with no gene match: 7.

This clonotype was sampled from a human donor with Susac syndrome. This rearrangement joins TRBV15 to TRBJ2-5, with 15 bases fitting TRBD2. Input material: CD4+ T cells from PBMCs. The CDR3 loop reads CATSTGLAGGLRQETQYF. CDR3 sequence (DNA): TGTGCCACCAGCACCGGACTAGCGGGGGGGTTACGCCAAGAGACCCAGTACTTC.